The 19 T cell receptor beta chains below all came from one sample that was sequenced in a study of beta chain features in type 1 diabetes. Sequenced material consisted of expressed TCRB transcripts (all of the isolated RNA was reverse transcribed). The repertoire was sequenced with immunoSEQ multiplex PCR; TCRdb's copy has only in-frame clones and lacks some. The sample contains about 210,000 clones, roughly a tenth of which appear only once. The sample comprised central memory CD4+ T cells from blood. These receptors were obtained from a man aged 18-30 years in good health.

This CDR3 reads CASSFTRGQYNEQFF. CDR3 bases: TGTGCCAGCAGTTTTACCCGGGGACAGTACAATGAGCAGTTCTTC. The gene calls are TRBV27 and TRBJ2-1; TRBD1 agrees at 7 bases. V trimming: 3 bases; J trimming: 4 bases; junction bases outside the gene matches: 6. This CDR3 contains 15 residues. Germline lookup yields CDR1 MNHEY and CDR2 SMNVEV (reference sequence).

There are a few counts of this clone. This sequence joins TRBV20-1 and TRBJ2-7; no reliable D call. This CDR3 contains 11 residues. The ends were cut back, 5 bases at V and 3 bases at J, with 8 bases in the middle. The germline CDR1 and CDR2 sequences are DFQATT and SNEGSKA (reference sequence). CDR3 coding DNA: TGCAGTGCTTACGGGCGCTACGAGCAGTACTTC. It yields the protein CSAYGRYEQYF.

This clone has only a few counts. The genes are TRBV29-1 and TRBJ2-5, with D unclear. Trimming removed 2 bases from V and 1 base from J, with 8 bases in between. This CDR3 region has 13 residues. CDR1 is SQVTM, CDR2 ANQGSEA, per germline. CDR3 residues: CSVEKNLQETQYF. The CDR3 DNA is TGCAGCGTTGAAAAGAATCTCCAAGAGACCCAGTACTTC.

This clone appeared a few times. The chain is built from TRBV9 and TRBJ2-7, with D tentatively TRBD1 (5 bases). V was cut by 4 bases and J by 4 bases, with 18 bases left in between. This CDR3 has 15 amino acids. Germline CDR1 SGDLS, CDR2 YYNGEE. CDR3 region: CASSYATGHRYEQYF. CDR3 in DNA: TGTGCCAGCAGCTATGCCACAGGACATAGATACGAGCAGTACTTC.

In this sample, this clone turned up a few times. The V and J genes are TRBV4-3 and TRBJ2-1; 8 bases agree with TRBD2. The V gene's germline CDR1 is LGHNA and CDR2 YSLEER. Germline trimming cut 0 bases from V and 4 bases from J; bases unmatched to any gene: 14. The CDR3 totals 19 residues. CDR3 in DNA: TGCGCCAGCAGCCAAGAAATCTCAGCCTTAGCGGGAACATACAATGAGCAGTTCTTC. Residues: CASSQEISALAGTYNEQFF.

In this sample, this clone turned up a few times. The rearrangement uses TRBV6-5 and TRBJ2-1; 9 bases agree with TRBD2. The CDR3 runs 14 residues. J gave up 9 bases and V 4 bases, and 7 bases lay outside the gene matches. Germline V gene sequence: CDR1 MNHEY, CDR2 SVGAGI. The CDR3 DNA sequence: TGTGCCAGCAGTTTATCGGGACTAGCCCCTGAGCAGTTCTTC. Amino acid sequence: CASSLSGLAPEQFF.

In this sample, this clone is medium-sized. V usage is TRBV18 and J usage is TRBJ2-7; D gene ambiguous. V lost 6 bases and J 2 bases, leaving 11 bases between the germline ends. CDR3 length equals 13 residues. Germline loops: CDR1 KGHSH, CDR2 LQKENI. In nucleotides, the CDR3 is TGTGCCAGCTCTCCGGACCCGGCCTACGAGCAGTACTTC. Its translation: CASSPDPAYEQYF.

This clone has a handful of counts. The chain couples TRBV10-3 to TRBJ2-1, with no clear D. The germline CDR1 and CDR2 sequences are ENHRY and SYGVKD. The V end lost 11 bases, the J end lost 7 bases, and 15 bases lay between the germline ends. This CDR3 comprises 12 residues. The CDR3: CAAGGEGNEQFF. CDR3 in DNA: TGTGCCGCAGGCGGAGAAGGGAATGAGCAGTTCTTC.

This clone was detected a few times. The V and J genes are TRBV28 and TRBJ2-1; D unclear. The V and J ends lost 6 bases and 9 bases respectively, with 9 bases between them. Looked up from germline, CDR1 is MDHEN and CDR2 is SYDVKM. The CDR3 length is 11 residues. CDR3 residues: CASSPKAEQFF. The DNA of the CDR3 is TGTGCCAGCAGCCCAAAAGCTGAGCAGTTCTTC.

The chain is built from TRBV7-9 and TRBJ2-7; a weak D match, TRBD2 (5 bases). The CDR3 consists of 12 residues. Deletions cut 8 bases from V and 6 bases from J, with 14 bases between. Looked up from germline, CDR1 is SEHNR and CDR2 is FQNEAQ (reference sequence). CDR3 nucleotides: TGTGCCAGCCGGGCGGGTACGAGCGAGCAGTACTTC. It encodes CASRAGTSEQYF.

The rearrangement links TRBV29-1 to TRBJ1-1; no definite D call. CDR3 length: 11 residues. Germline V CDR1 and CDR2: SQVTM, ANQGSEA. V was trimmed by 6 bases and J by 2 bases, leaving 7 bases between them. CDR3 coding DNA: TGCAGCGTAGCCGAAAACACTGAAGCTTTCTTT. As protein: CSVAENTEAFF.

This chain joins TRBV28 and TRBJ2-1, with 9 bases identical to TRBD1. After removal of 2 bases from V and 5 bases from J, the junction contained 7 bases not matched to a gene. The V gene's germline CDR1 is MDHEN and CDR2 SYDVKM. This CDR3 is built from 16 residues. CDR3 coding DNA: TGTGCCAGCAGTTTACCCGGACAGGGGTCTCACAATGAGCAGTTCTTC. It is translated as CASSLPGQGSHNEQFF. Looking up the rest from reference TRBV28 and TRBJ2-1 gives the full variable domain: DVKVTQSSRYLVKRTGEKVFLECVQDMDHENMFWYRQDPGLGLRLIYFSYDVKMKEKGDIPEGYSVSREKKERFSLILESASTNQTSMYLCASSLPGQGSHNEQFFGPGTRLTVL.

CDR3 sequence (DNA): TGTGCCAGCAGTCCTAGCGGGGGAAACAGCACAGATACGCAGTATTTT. Protein: CASSPSGGNSTDTQYF. The rearrangement uses TRBV5-4 and TRBJ2-3; 10 nucleotides match TRBD2. The germline CDR1 and CDR2 sequences are SGHNT and YYREEE (reference sequence). Unmatched junction bases numbered 6, after V lost 5 bases and J lost 0 bases. The CDR3 length is 16 residues.

CDR3 sequence: CASAGTGGNTEAFF. The CDR3 coding sequence is TGTGCCAGCGCCGGGACAGGGGGCAACACTGAAGCTTTCTTT. The chain couples TRBV5-6 to TRBJ1-1, with TRBD1 matching over 12 bases. The junction had 3 bases not matched to a gene; V was cut back by 7 bases and J by 2 bases. The germline V gene has CDR1 SGHDT and CDR2 YYEEEE. The length of the CDR3 is 14 residues.

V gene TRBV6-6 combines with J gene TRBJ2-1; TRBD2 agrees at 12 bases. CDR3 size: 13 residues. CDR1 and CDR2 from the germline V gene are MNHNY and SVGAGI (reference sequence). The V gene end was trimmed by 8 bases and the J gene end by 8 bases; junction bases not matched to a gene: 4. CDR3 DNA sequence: TGTGCCAGCCGGACTAGCGGGAAGCATGAGCAGTTCTTC. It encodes CASRTSGKHEQFF.

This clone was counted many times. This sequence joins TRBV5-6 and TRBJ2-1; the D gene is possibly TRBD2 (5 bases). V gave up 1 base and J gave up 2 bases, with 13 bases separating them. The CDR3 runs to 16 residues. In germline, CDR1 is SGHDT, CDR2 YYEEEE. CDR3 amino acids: CASSLRLGGPYNEQFF. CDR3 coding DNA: TGTGCCAGCAGCTTGAGGCTCGGAGGCCCCTACAATGAGCAGTTCTTC. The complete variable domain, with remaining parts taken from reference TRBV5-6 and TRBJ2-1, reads DAGVTQSPTHLIKTRGQQVTLRCSPKSGHDTVSWYQQALGQGPQFIFQYYEEEERQRGNFPDRFSGHQFPNYSSELNVNALLLGDSALYLCASSLRLGGPYNEQFFGPGTRLTVL.

This chain's CDR3 is CASRLSAGVTGELFF. CDR3 bases: TGTGCCAGCAGATTATCGGCGGGAGTCACCGGGGAGCTGTTTTTT. The V gene is TRBV7-2, the J gene TRBJ2-2, with 7 bases fitting TRBD2. The CDR3 has 15 amino acids. Germline CDR1 SGHTA, CDR2 FQGNSA. V dropped 6 bases and J dropped 4; count of bases not matched to a gene: 8. Variable domain in full (rest from reference TRBV7-2 and TRBJ2-2): GAGVSQSPSNKVTEKGKDVELRCDPISGHTALYWYRQSLGQGLEFLIYFQGNSAPDKSGLPSDRFSAERTGGSVSTLTIQRTQQEDSAVYLCASRLSAGVTGELFFGEGSRLTVL.

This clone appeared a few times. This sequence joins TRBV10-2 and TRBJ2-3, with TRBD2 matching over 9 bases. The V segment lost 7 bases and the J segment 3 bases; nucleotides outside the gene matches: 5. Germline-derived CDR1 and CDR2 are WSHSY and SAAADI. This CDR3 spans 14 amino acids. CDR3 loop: CASKLLAGTDTQYF. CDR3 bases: TGCGCCAGCAAGTTGCTAGCGGGAACAGATACGCAGTATTTT.

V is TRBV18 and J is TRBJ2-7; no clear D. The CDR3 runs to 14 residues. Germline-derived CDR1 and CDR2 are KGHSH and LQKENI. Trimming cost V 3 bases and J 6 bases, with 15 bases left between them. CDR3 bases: TGTGCCAGCTCACCTTCGGGTCCGCCGGGCGAGCAGTACTTC. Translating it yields CASSPSGPPGEQYF.